This T cell receptor beta chain was obtained from a study of cytomegalovirus exposure and HLA in healthy donors. Study summary: Ancestry clustering placed around 80% of some 400 genotyped donors in the Caucasian-associated cluster.

The PCR had 60 Vbeta and 13 Jbeta primers. The method was immunoSEQ multiplex PCR; TCRdb's version includes in-frame clones alone and lacks a portion of them. The sample records under 200,000 clones, around two thirds being singletons. The germline CDR1 and CDR2 sequences are SGHAT and FQNNGV. There are 16 residues in the CDR3. Germline trimming cut 5 bases from V and 6 bases from J; bases unmatched to any gene: 10. Specimen: PBMCs. The chain uses TRBV11-2 and TRBJ2-3; 11 positions match TRBD2. This sequence was found in a man aged 45-65 years in good health and CMV-seronegative. The CDR3 bases are TGTGCCAGCAGCCCAGTAGCGGGGGGGCTCACGGATACGCAGTATTTT. Protein product: CASSPVAGGLTDTQYF.